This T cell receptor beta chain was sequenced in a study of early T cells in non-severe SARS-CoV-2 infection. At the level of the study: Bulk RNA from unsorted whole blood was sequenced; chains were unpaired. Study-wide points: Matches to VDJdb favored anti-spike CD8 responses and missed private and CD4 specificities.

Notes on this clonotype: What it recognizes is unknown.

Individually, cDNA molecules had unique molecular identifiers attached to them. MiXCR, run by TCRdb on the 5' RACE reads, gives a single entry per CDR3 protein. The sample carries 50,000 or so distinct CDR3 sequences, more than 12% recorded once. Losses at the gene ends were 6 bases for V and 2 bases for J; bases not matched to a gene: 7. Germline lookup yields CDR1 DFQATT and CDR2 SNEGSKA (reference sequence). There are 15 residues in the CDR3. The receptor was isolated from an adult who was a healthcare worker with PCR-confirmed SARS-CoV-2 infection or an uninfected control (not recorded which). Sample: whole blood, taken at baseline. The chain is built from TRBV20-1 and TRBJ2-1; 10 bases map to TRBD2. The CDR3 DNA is TGCAGTGCCACCTCCGGGACTAGCGCCTACAATGAGCAGTTCTTC. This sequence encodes CSATSGTSAYNEQFF.